This T cell receptor beta chain was obtained from a study of beta chain features in type 1 diabetes. Study-wide context: Examined across all samples were roughly 100 million sorted cells. Study-level results: Researchers could not determine here whether HLA type influences TCRB rearrangement. Among patients with Type 1 diabetes, TCRB CDR3s were moderately but significantly shorter in every one of the four CD4+ subsets.

Expressed TCRB transcripts got sequenced, as all isolated RNA was reverse transcribed. Regulatory, naive and central memory T cell samples averaged approximately 3.4 million reads. Produced via immunoSEQ multiplex PCR; TCRdb's table is partial and in-frame only. The sample shows about 230,000 clones, more than 9% of them seen only once. The CDR3 runs 12 residues. In germline, CDR1 is SGHTA, CDR2 FQGNSA. Trimming took off 5 bases at V and 7 bases at J, with 12 bases between the two ends. This clone has a handful of counts. Its antigen is undetermined. Sample: naive CD4+ T cells from blood. This sequence joins TRBV7-2 and TRBJ2-7; possibly TRBD2 for D (6 bases). This receptor was obtained from a woman between 18 and 29 years old in good health. CDR3 sequence (DNA): TGTGCCAGCAGCCTTAGGCGGGGTGAGCAGTACTTC. Amino acids: CASSLRRGEQYF.